This entry lists 24 T cell receptor beta chains sequenced from one sample in a study of cytomegalovirus exposure and HLA in healthy donors. Both 60 Vbeta primers and 13 Jbeta primers went into the PCR. Data came from immunoSEQ multiplex PCR; TCRdb stores just in-frame clones and leaves some out. The data contain some 130,000 clones, 70% to 75% of them singletons. The specimen was PBMCs. Source of these receptors: a male donor in good health and CMV-seronegative.

The V call is TRBV27, the J call TRBJ2-1; 12 nucleotides line up with TRBD2. With V trimmed by 6 bases and J by 0 bases, 12 bases remained unmatched. The germline CDR1 and CDR2 sequences are MNHEY and SMNVEV (reference sequence). This CDR3 contains 19 residues. The CDR3 DNA follows: TGTGCCAGCAGCCCACTTGGACTAGCGGGACGGAGCTCCTACAATGAGCAGTTCTTC. Its protein product is CASSPLGLAGRSSYNEQFF.

This clone was picked up a small number of times. The chain carries TRBV14 and TRBJ2-7; D gene ambiguous. Trimming stripped 0 bases from V and 8 bases from J, with 11 bases between. Per germline, CDR1 SGHDN and CDR2 FVKESK. CDR3 length: 13 residues. This chain's CDR3 is CASSQDPDSKQYF. In DNA, the CDR3 is TGTGCCAGCAGCCAAGACCCCGACTCGAAGCAGTACTTC.

The rearrangement links TRBV6-5 to TRBJ2-1, with D perhaps TRBD2 (5 bases). From germline, CDR1 is MNHEY and CDR2 SVGAGI. The V gene lost 8 bases and the J gene lost 8 bases, with 22 bases spanning the gap. The CDR3 totals 15 residues. The CDR3 protein is CASRSPAWTGDEQFF. The CDR3 DNA reads TGTGCCAGCCGTTCCCCCGCATGGACTGGGGATGAGCAGTTCTTC.

This chain links TRBV28 with TRBJ2-1; 8 bases fit TRBD1. The CDR3 is 17 amino acids. With 2 bases clipped from V and 4 bases from J, the junction kept 10 bases outside the gene matches. The germline gives CDR1 MDHEN, CDR2 SYDVKM. The CDR3 sequence is CASSLQGAKPIYNEQFF. CDR3 nucleotide sequence: TGTGCCAGCAGTTTACAGGGGGCAAAACCCATTTACAATGAGCAGTTCTTC.

The rearrangement joins TRBV16 to TRBJ1-2, with TRBD1 as a possible D gene (6 bases). The germline CDR1 and CDR2 sequences are KGHSY and FQNENV. Trimming removed 4 bases at V and 7 bases at J, with 13 bases between. The CDR3 contains 13 residues. CDR3 loop: CASSPWGGRGYTF. DNA of the CDR3: TGTGCCAGCAGCCCGTGGGGGGGCCGTGGCTACACCTTC.

The chain is built from TRBV30 and TRBJ1-5; 7 bases fit TRBD1. Germline V lookup: CDR1 GTSNPN, CDR2 SVGIG (reference sequence). Trimming took 0 bases from V and 5 from J; bases not matched to a gene: 7. This CDR3 contains 15 residues. CDR3 amino acids: CAWSVLTGRDQPQHF. The CDR3, as DNA: TGTGCCTGGAGTGTATTGACAGGGCGGGATCAGCCCCAGCATTTT.

The sample holds one count of this clone. The chain is built from TRBV7-8 and TRBJ2-6; 7 bases fit TRBD2. The CDR3 is made up of 16 amino acids. Germline CDR1 reads SGHVS; CDR2 reads FQNEAQ. J was trimmed by 1 base and V by 5 bases; bases with no gene match: 5. CDR3 coding DNA: TGTGCCAGCAGCCAGTGGGGGGGGTCTGGGGCCAACGTCCTGACTTTC. Its translation: CASSQWGGSGANVLTF.

The chain carries TRBV4-3 and TRBJ1-4, with D unresolved. Germline loops: CDR1 LGHNA, CDR2 YSLEER. The CDR3 is 16 residues long. The ends were cut back, 0 bases at V and 1 base at J, with 9 bases in the middle. CDR3 protein: CASSQDHRVTNEKLFF. For the CDR3, the DNA is TGCGCCAGCAGCCAAGATCACAGAGTAACTAATGAAAAACTGTTTTTT.

J is TRBJ1-4 and V is TRBV7-9; TRBD1 aligns across 7 bases. The CDR3 covers 14 residues. V was pared by 5 bases and J by 7 bases, with 7 bases of the junction left unmatched. CDR1 and CDR2 (germline): SEHNR, FQNEAQ (reference sequence). In nucleotides, the CDR3 is TGTGCCAGCAGCCTCGGGACAGTAGGTGAAAAACTGTTTTTT. Translating it yields CASSLGTVGEKLFF.

The chain has TRBV4-1 and TRBJ2-7; D may be TRBD2 (6 bases). The V gene lost 4 bases and the J gene lost 3 bases, with 16 bases spanning the gap. The CDR3 contains 15 residues. From germline, CDR1 is MGHRA and CDR2 YSYEKL. This CDR3 is CASSLIPGLVYEQYF. Here the CDR3 DNA reads TGCGCCAGCAGCCTAATACCGGGACTCGTCTACGAGCAGTACTTC.

The chain couples TRBV19 to TRBJ2-2; no clear D gene. V lost 11 bases and J 7 bases, leaving 8 bases between the germline ends. The CDR3 totals 10 residues. The germline V gene encodes CDR1 LNHDA and CDR2 SQIVND (reference sequence). CDR3 in DNA: TGTGCCTCCGGTAGCGGGGAGCTGTTTTTT. It encodes CASGSGELFF.

A single count supports this clone. This sequence joins TRBV28 and TRBJ1-4; 7 positions agree with TRBD1. From germline, CDR1 is MDHEN and CDR2 SYDVKM. The V and J ends lost 0 bases and 0 bases, in that order; junction bases with no gene match: 4. The CDR3 has 17 residues. The chain's CDR3 is CASSLWGDSATNEKLFF. The CDR3 DNA reads as TGTGCCAGCAGTTTATGGGGGGACAGTGCAACTAATGAAAAACTGTTTTTT.

The J gene is TRBJ2-1, the V gene TRBV19; 11 bases match TRBD2. The CDR3 runs 15 residues. Trimming removed 3 bases from V and 6 bases from J; junction bases left unmatched: 4. Germline values: CDR1 LNHDA, CDR2 SQIVND (reference sequence). This CDR3 reads CASSMPTSGINEQFF. The CDR3 DNA reads TGTGCCAGTAGTATGCCGACTAGCGGGATCAATGAGCAGTTCTTC. Combining the CDR3 with reference TRBV19 and TRBJ2-1 gives the whole variable domain DGGITQSPKYLFRKEGQNVTLSCEQNLNHDAMYWYRQDPGQGLRLIYYSQIVNDFQKGDIAEGYSVSREKKESFPLTVTSAQKNPTAFYLCASSMPTSGINEQFFGPGTRLTVL.

The chain links TRBV19 to TRBJ1-1, with TRBD1 matching 7 bases. Trimming took 5 bases from V and 4 from J; bases not matched to a gene: 4. This CDR3 has 13 amino acids. Germline-derived CDR1 and CDR2 are LNHDA and SQIVND (reference sequence). CDR3 DNA: TGTGCCAGTAGTCTGGCAGGGGGCACTGAAGCTTTCTTT. Translation: CASSLAGGTEAFF.

A single count supports this clone. The rearrangement joins TRBV29-1 to TRBJ2-2, with TRBD2 matching over 12 bases. V lost 2 bases, J lost 5 bases, and 3 bases stayed unmatched. The germline gives CDR1 SQVTM, CDR2 ANQGSEA. The CDR3 has 15 amino acids. The CDR3 nucleotides are TGCAGCGTTGAACTAGCGGGAGGGCCTACCGGGGAGCTGTTTTTT. This sequence encodes CSVELAGGPTGELFF.

V usage is TRBV19 and J usage is TRBJ1-5; weak D call: TRBD1 (5 bases). This CDR3 comprises 12 residues. Trimming cost V 6 bases and J 4 bases, with 7 bases left between them. Germline CDR1 reads LNHDA; CDR2 reads SQIVND (reference sequence). The CDR3 DNA reads as TGTGCCAGTAGGTCAGGGAATCAGCCCCAGCATTTT. Translation: CASRSGNQPQHF.

This clone came up once. The chain recombines TRBV29-1 with TRBJ1-1; D remains unclear. The CDR3 spans 12 residues. Germline V gene sequence: CDR1 SQVTM, CDR2 ANQGSEA. V lost 3 bases to trimming and J lost 6 bases, with 11 bases between them. CDR3 nucleotide sequence: TGCAGCGTTGACAACAGCTCACCTGAAGCTTTCTTT. This sequence encodes CSVDNSSPEAFF.

The chain carries TRBV9 and TRBJ1-3; D gene unclear. This CDR3 region has 12 residues. Germline CDR1 and CDR2: SGDLS and YYNGEE. V was cut by 4 bases and J by 9 bases, with 11 bases left in between. In nucleotides, the CDR3 is TGTGCCAGCAGCCTCCCCGGTGGCACCATATATTTT. Translated: CASSLPGGTIYF.

This chain uses TRBV4-1 with TRBJ2-2; 8 nucleotides match TRBD1. The CDR3 sequence is 16 residues long. Trimming removed 0 bases from V and 6 bases from J; junction bases left unmatched: 6. Germline loops: CDR1 MGHRA, CDR2 YSYEKL. The CDR3 DNA reads as TGCGCCAGCAGCCAAGAAGCAGGGGGCGGGTCCGGGGAGCTGTTTTTT. Amino acids: CASSQEAGGGSGELFF.

The J gene is TRBJ1-1, the V gene TRBV6-5; 10 nucleotides line up with TRBD1. CDR1 MNHEY and CDR2 SVGAGI come from the germline V gene. This CDR3 has 15 amino acids. With 6 bases clipped from V and 1 base from J, the junction kept 5 bases outside the gene matches. As DNA, the CDR3 is TGTGCCAGCAGGTCGACAGGGGGCGGGAACACTGAAGCTTTCTTT. Its translation: CASRSTGGGNTEAFF.

This chain connects TRBV6-5 to TRBJ2-7; a possible D gene is TRBD2 (5 bases). The CDR3 contains 16 residues. V was trimmed by 2 bases and J by 0 bases, leaving 14 bases between them. The germline V gene encodes CDR1 MNHEY and CDR2 SVGAGI. The DNA for the CDR3 is TGTGCCAGCAGTTACGCTTATGAGCGGATCTCCTACGAGCAGTACTTC. Its translation: CASSYAYERISYEQYF.

The rearrangement links TRBV7-3 to TRBJ2-2, with TRBD1 matching over 8 bases. The V gene end was trimmed by 3 bases and the J gene end by 3 bases; junction bases not matched to a gene: 0. The germline gives CDR1 SGHTA, CDR2 FQGTGA. This CDR3 has 14 residues. CDR3 residues: CASSLDRDTGELFF. DNA for the CDR3: TGTGCCAGCAGCTTGGACAGGGACACCGGGGAGCTGTTTTTT.

CDR3 loop: CASRGQKGDSRGYEQYF. As DNA, the CDR3 is TGTGCCAGCAGGGGACAAAAGGGTGACAGCCGCGGGTACGAGCAGTACTTC. The V and J genes are TRBV25-1 and TRBJ2-7, with D possibly matching TRBD1 (6 bases). The V gene lost 6 bases and the J gene lost 4 bases, with 25 bases spanning the gap. The germline V gene encodes CDR1 MGHDK and CDR2 SYGVNS. The CDR3 runs to 17 residues.

V is TRBV7-6 and J is TRBJ2-5; D is uncertain. The V and J ends lost 2 bases and 1 base respectively, with 8 bases between them. This CDR3 is built from 14 residues. Germline V lookup: CDR1 SGHVS, CDR2 FNYEAQ. The CDR3 DNA is TGTGCCAGCAGCTTAACAGTTAGCCAAGAGACCCAGTACTTC. The encoded protein is CASSLTVSQETQYF.